The 22 T cell receptor beta chains below all came from one sample that was sequenced in a study of CXCR3-negative and CXCR3-positive naive CD8 T cells. Libraries of TRB cDNA were made by 5' RACE and carried UMIs. For each CDR3 protein, TCRdb gives one entry from its re-call of the 5' RACE reads, without DNA. The sample has tens of thousands of distinct CDR3 sequences. The sequenced sample was memory CD8+ T cells from blood. The receptors shown here come from a human donor in good health. Some clones in this sample may be carry-over from other donors' samples.

The chain joins TRBV29-1 to TRBJ1-1; without DNA, the TCRdb call of TRBD1 cannot be checked. The CDR3 totals 16 residues. Germline lookup yields CDR1 SQVTM and CDR2 ANQGSEA. CDR3 in amino acids: CSVARGTDATGTEAFF.

The rearrangement links TRBV6-2 or TRBV6-3 to TRBJ1-1; checking the TCRdb D call of TRBD1 is not possible without DNA. CDR3 length: 14 residues. Germline V gene sequence: CDR1 MNHEY, CDR2 SVGEGT. CDR3 residues: CASSWGSQGTEAFF.

The genes are TRBV20-1 and TRBJ2-1; TCRdb's D gene call, TRBD1, goes unchecked for lack of DNA. This CDR3 region has 14 residues. Germline CDR1 DFQATT, CDR2 SNEGSKA (reference sequence). The CDR3 spells CSARDAQGYNEQFF.

The V and J genes are TRBV5-5 and TRBJ2-7; TCRdb picks TRBD1, but there is no DNA to check that call. CDR1 SGHKS and CDR2 YYEKEE come from the germline V gene (reference sequence). The CDR3 totals 15 residues. The CDR3 region is CASSPVREGADEQYF.

The chain recombines TRBV5-1 with TRBJ1-1. The CDR3 length is 12 residues. Germline V CDR1 and CDR2: SGHRS, YFSETQ. The CDR3 here is CASTEGNTEAFF.

This chain connects TRBV29-1 to TRBJ2-1. CDR1 SQVTM and CDR2 ANQGSEA come from the germline V gene. There are 13 residues in the CDR3. The CDR3 here is CSVYTSSYNEQFF.

This sequence joins TRBV24-1 and TRBJ2-1. Germline assignment: CDR1 KGHDR and CDR2 SFDVKD. The CDR3 has 13 residues. The CDR3 loop is CATSVAEYNEQFF.

V gene TRBV29-1 combines with J gene TRBJ2-7; the D call from TCRdb, TRBD1, cannot be confirmed without DNA. This CDR3 spans 15 amino acids. Germline V lookup: CDR1 SQVTM, CDR2 ANQGSEA. CDR3 sequence: CSVELWGGRTYEQYF.

The chain combines TRBV4-2 with TRBJ2-1; as DNA is missing, the TRBD1 call by TCRdb cannot be tested. This CDR3 is built from 12 residues. The germline V gene has CDR1 LGHNA and CDR2 YNFKEQ. CDR3 sequence reads: CASSQDRRSPVF.

The chain links TRBV20-1 to TRBJ1-1; the TCRdb D gene call, TRBD1, has no DNA to confirm it. The CDR3 spans 12 residues. CDR1 and CDR2 (germline): DFQATT, SNEGSKA (reference sequence). The CDR3 sequence: CSANGGPTEAFF.

The rearrangement joins TRBV4-3 to TRBJ2-1. Germline V CDR1 and CDR2: LGHNA, YSLEER. This CDR3 spans 15 amino acids. CDR3 protein: CASSQQISSYNEQFF.

The rearrangement links TRBV7-9 to TRBJ1-1. Germline CDR1 reads SEHNR; CDR2 reads FQNEAQ (reference sequence). The CDR3 totals 15 residues. CDR3 amino acids: CASSLKEGMNTEAFF. Drawing the rest from reference TRBV7-9 and TRBJ1-1, the complete variable domain is DTGVSQNPRHKITKRGQNVTFRCDPISEHNRLYWYRQTLGQGPEFLTYFQNEAQLEKSRLLSDRFSAERPKGSFSTLEIQRTEQGDSAMYLCASSLKEGMNTEAFFGQGTRLTVV.

The chain has TRBV12-3 or TRBV12-4 and TRBJ2-1; TCRdb picks TRBD2, but there is no DNA to check that call. There are 17 residues in the CDR3. The CDR3 protein is CASRGFLGRESYNEQFF.

V usage is TRBV7-2 and J usage is TRBJ2-7; TCRdb designates TRBD2, a call that cannot be tested without DNA. This CDR3 contains 15 residues. Germline CDR1 SGHTA, CDR2 FQGNSA. CDR3 sequence reads: CASSTTSAATYEQYF.

CDR3: CASSILGGFSNQPQHF. The chain couples TRBV19 to TRBJ1-5; the TRBD1 assignment by TCRdb is unverifiable without DNA. CDR3 length: 16 residues. Germline CDR1 and CDR2: LNHDA and SQIVND (reference sequence).

J is TRBJ1-1 and V is TRBV28. CDR1 and CDR2 from the germline V gene are MDHEN and SYDVKM. The CDR3 consists of 14 residues. The CDR3 here is CASREGQAGTEAFF.

V gene TRBV4-1 combines with J gene TRBJ1-1; TCRdb's D call of TRBD1 is untestable without DNA. The germline CDR1 and CDR2 sequences are MGHRA and YSYEKL. CDR3 length equals 16 residues. The CDR3 sequence: CASSLLQGSKNTEAFF.

This clonotype is called medium-sized (0.01 to 0.1%) based on its frequency. The genes are TRBV6-1 and TRBJ2-5. The V gene's germline CDR1 is MNHNS and CDR2 SASEGT. The CDR3 covers 14 residues. CDR3: CASSDPGMQETQYF.

The V gene is TRBV19, the J gene TRBJ1-1; TCRdb reports TRBD1, a call that lacks DNA to check it against. CDR1 and CDR2 from the germline V gene are LNHDA and SQIVND (reference sequence). The CDR3 runs 12 residues. CDR3 amino acids: CASSPWGSEAFF.

The genes are TRBV25-1 and TRBJ1-1; the D gene TCRdb calls, TRBD1, cannot be checked with no DNA. The CDR3 spans 16 residues. The germline V gene encodes CDR1 MGHDK and CDR2 SYGVNS. The CDR3 region is CASSERRVRENTEAFF.

The chain has TRBV12-3 or TRBV12-4 and TRBJ1-2; TCRdb returns TRBD1, unconfirmable since there is no DNA. The CDR3 is made up of 14 amino acids. The CDR3 spells CASSPVRPNYGYTF.

The V call is TRBV4-2, the J call TRBJ1-1. The germline gives CDR1 LGHNA, CDR2 YNFKEQ. The CDR3 spans 16 residues. Here the CDR3 reads CASSQDLIDLYTEAFF.